This T cell receptor beta chain derives from a study of T-cell reconstitution after alpha-beta-depleted transplantation in children. Overall study findings and caveats: About two months after transplant, alpha-beta T cells reportedly came from several hundred expanded graft clones. T-cell numbers and diversity, one year after transplant, stemmed largely from T cells that were newly produced.

Germline CDR1 MDHEN, CDR2 SYDVKM. The ends were cut back, 5 bases at V and 10 bases at J, with 14 bases in the middle. The CDR3 runs to 12 residues. This clonotype was found many times. The antigen is not known. Researchers prepared the TCRbeta library using unique molecular identifiers, the study reports. TCRdb reprocessed the PCR reads with MiXCR, giving one entry per CDR3 protein. The sample carries hundreds of thousands of distinct CDR3 sequences, 11% recorded once. The gene calls are TRBV28 and TRBJ1-1, with a tentative D call TRBD1 (5 bases). The clonotype comes from a child younger than two with acute myeloid leukemia, due to receive a stem cell transplant. Sequenced here: PBMCs, sampled before TCRalphabeta/CD19-depleted stem cell transplant. The DNA of the CDR3 is TGTGCCAGCAGTCCCTTGGACGGGGGAGCTTTCTTT. It yields the protein CASSPLDGGAFF.